This T cell receptor (beta chain) comes out of a study of beta chain features in type 1 diabetes. Germline values: CDR1 MNHNY, CDR2 SVGAGI (reference sequence). This CDR3 is 14 amino acids long. V was shortened by 4 bases and J by 3 bases, with 12 bases between the two germline ends. As every portion of the isolated RNA was reverse transcribed, the sequencing read expressed TCRB transcripts. Measured with immunoSEQ multiplex PCR; TCRdb has only the in-frame clones, and not every one. Here the sample spans some 230,000 clones, 7.5% to 10% being singletons. The TCR sequence derives from a young woman in good health. The chain employs TRBV6-6 and TRBJ2-5, with D possibly being TRBD1 (5 bases). The sample taken for sequencing was naive CD4+ T cells from blood. Here the CDR3 reads CASSSQGSKETQYF. The CDR3 coding sequence is TGTGCCAGCAGTTCGCAGGGAAGCAAAGAGACCCAGTACTTC.